This is a list of T cell receptor beta chains from one sample in a study of blood T cell repertoires in COVID-19. Libraries were prepared by immunoSEQ multiplex PCR; TCRdb keeps only in-frame clonotypes and omits some of them. The sample has some 180,000 clones, 82% seen once. The sequenced sample was PBMCs or T cells enriched from blood (not recorded which). All receptors come from a woman aged 60-75 years with acute COVID-19. Each CDR3 is given with its conserved first and last residue. Fields, in order: J gene, V gene, clone size, D gene, CDR3 protein, CDR3 DNA. The D gene is left open where the match is weak. For some rows the clone size is stated as once, few or many, or as a class when expanded; others skip it.

TRBJ2-2	TRBV7-9	NA	TRBD2	CASSSGLAGTGELFF	TGTGCCAGCAGCTCGGGACTAGCGGGGACCGGGGAGCTGTTTTTT
TRBJ2-4	TRBV6-5	NA	NA	CASSRGLLLDIQYF	TGTGCCAGCAGTAGGGGACTTCTTTTAGACATTCAGTACTTC
TRBJ1-1	TRBV9	NA	TRBD1	CASTGTGGSTEAFF	TGTGCCAGCACCGGGACAGGGGGAAGCACTGAAGCTTTCTTT
TRBJ2-2	TRBV30	NA	TRBD2	CARAGAHTGELFF	TGTGCCCGAGCGGGAGCGCACACCGGGGAGCTGTTTTTT
TRBJ1-1	TRBV5-1	NA	NA	CASSSGQTVGEAFF	TGCGCCAGCAGCAGTGGACAGACGGTTGGGGAAGCTTTCTTT
TRBJ1-1	TRBV5-4	NA	NA	CASSLRGRTYTEAFF	TGTGCCAGCAGCTTGCGCGGCCGGACATACACTGAAGCTTTCTTT
TRBJ1-3	TRBV24-1	NA	NA	CATSDSPPSNTIYF	TGTGCCACCAGTGACTCTCCCCCCTCGAACACCATATATTTT
TRBJ2-1	TRBV29-1	NA	TRBD2	CSAAGGPSSYNEQFF	TGCAGCGCGGCGGGGGGGCCGAGCTCCTACAATGAGCAGTTCTTC
TRBJ1-2	TRBV6-5	NA	NA	CASSYYSNGYGYTF	TGTGCCAGCAGTTACTACAGTAACGGCTATGGCTACACCTTC
TRBJ2-3	TRBV27	NA	NA	CASSPIAASTDTQYF	TGTGCCAGCAGTCCAATAGCGGCTAGCACAGATACGCAGTATTTT
TRBJ2-3	TRBV4-3	few	NA	CASSQDVLASTDTQYF	TGCGCCAGCAGCCAAGATGTCCTAGCGAGCACAGATACGCAGTATTTT
TRBJ2-2	TRBV24-1	NA	TRBD1	CATSPGTANTGELFF	TGTGCCACCAGCCCCGGGACAGCGAACACCGGGGAGCTGTTTTTT
TRBJ1-2	TRBV29-1	NA	TRBD1	CSVQGTVYGYTF	TGCAGCGTCCAGGGGACAGTCTATGGCTACACCTTC
TRBJ2-2	TRBV10-1	NA	NA	CASSEGNTGELFF	TGCGCCAGCTCCGAGGGAAACACCGGGGAGCTGTTTTTT
TRBJ2-7	TRBV9	NA	TRBD1	CASSGPTGGPYEQYF	TGTGCCAGCAGCGGACCGACAGGGGGCCCCTACGAGCAGTACTTC
TRBJ1-1	TRBV25-1	NA	NA	CASARGSTEAFF	TGTGCCAGCGCTCGGGGATCCACTGAAGCTTTCTTT
TRBJ2-2	TRBV23-1	NA	NA	CASSHTAWSIGELFF	TGCGCCAGCAGTCATACCGCGTGGTCGATCGGGGAGCTGTTTTTT
TRBJ1-1	TRBV19	NA	NA	CALRGLRNTEAFF	TGTGCCTTAAGGGGTCTTAGGAACACTGAAGCTTTCTTT
TRBJ2-7	TRBV7-2	once	NA	CASSPRLLYEQYF	TGTGCCAGCAGCCCCCGACTCCTCTACGAGCAGTACTTC
TRBJ1-3	TRBV18	NA	NA	CASSPGGAVGNTIYF	TGTGCCAGCTCACCAGGCGGGGCTGTTGGAAACACCATATATTTT
TRBJ2-7	TRBV10-3	NA	TRBD1	CAISLGQASYEQYF	TGTGCCATCAGTCTCGGACAGGCCTCCTACGAGCAGTACTTC
TRBJ1-2	TRBV9	few	NA	CATWGPKARGYTF	TGTGCCACCTGGGGGCCTAAAGCAAGAGGCTACACCTTC
TRBJ2-5	TRBV6-5	once	NA	CASADEAQETQYF	TGTGCCAGTGCTGATGAGGCCCAAGAGACCCAGTACTTC
TRBJ2-1	TRBV6-2/TRBV6-3	once	NA	CASSPLGASEQFF	TGTGCCAGCAGCCCTCTGGGGGCGAGTGAGCAGTTCTTC
TRBJ1-5	TRBV3-1/TRBV3-2	NA	NA	CASSQQGWPQHF	TGTGCCAGCAGTCAACAGGGTTGGCCCCAGCATTTT
TRBJ2-1	TRBV7-2	NA	TRBD2	CASSSKRGLYNEQFF	TGTGCCAGCAGCTCAAAGCGGGGGCTATACAATGAGCAGTTCTTC
TRBJ2-5	TRBV19	NA	TRBD2	CASSITSGVQETQYF	TGTGCCAGTAGTATCACTAGCGGGGTCCAAGAGACCCAGTACTTC
TRBJ1-1	TRBV7-8	NA	NA	CASSLGAGNMNTEAFF	TGTGCCAGCAGCTTAGGGGCAGGGAACATGAACACTGAAGCTTTCTTT
TRBJ2-1	TRBV7-9	NA	NA	CASSLGGPRDEQFF	TGTGCCAGCAGTCTCGGCGGGCCAAGGGATGAGCAGTTCTTC
TRBJ1-4	TRBV24-1	NA	TRBD1	CATGTGGEKLFF	TGTGCCACCGGGACAGGGGGCGAAAAACTGTTTTTT
TRBJ1-2	TRBV28	once	TRBD1	CASSSTGAQGYTF	TGTGCCAGCAGTTCGACAGGGGCGCAGGGCTACACCTTC
TRBJ2-1	TRBV5-8	NA	NA	CASSWRGLGTEQFF	TGTGCCAGCAGCTGGCGGGGGCTGGGGACTGAGCAGTTCTTC
TRBJ1-3	TRBV5-6	NA	NA	CASSHRAQGNTIYF	TGTGCCAGCAGCCATAGGGCACAGGGCAACACCATATATTTT
TRBJ1-2	TRBV15	NA	TRBD1	CATSREGYRGYGYTF	TGTGCCACCAGCAGAGAGGGGTACAGGGGATATGGCTACACCTTC
TRBJ1-2	TRBV19	NA	NA	CASTQRGTDGYTF	TGTGCCAGTACCCAGCGGGGTACGGACGGCTACACCTTC